This TCR beta chain derives from a study of tissue T cells after allogeneic stem cell transplantation. Study details: Samples with visible lymphocytes on H&E were prioritized for sequencing.

Germline V gives CDR1 MNHNY, CDR2 SVGAGI (reference sequence). The CDR3 has 14 amino acids. After removal of 6 bases from V and 7 bases from J, the junction contained 6 bases not matched to a gene. Details on this clone: What it binds is unknown.

Survey-depth TCRbeta CDR3 sequencing reported V/J genes and productive frequencies. Produced via immunoSEQ multiplex PCR; TCRdb's table is partial and in-frame only. Of some 9,000 clones listed, approximately 60% are singletons. Study-level findings and limits: Anatomically similar tissues had similar TCR repertoires within each patient. Shared clones across patients were few; motif clustering revealed tissue-specific shared signatures.

The starting material was tissue from the jejunum, obtained at autopsy. The TCR sequence derives from a female donor at least 60 years old with lung cancer. This rearrangement joins TRBV6-6 to TRBJ1-6, with 7 bases fitting TRBD1. The CDR3 DNA reads TGTGCCAGCAGCCCGGGACAGCAAAATTCACCCCTCCACTTT. Translated: CASSPGQQNSPLHF.